Presented here are 27 T cell receptor beta chains from one specimen sequenced in a study of cytomegalovirus exposure and HLA in healthy donors. The PCR was carried out with 60 Vbeta primers and 13 Jbeta primers. Profiled with immunoSEQ multiplex PCR; TCRdb holds only in-frame clones, not every one. The sample carries some 220,000 clones, almost 85% recorded once. Specimen: PBMCs. The receptors were sampled from a woman aged 40-49 years in good health and CMV-seronegative.

The V gene is TRBV27, the J gene TRBJ2-4; 8 bases agree with TRBD1. CDR1 and CDR2 (germline): MNHEY, SMNVEV (reference sequence). The CDR3 is 12 residues long. V trimming: 5 bases; J trimming: 9 bases; junction bases outside the gene matches: 3. The DNA of the CDR3 is TGTGCCAGCAGTGACAGGGGTGGCATTCAGTACTTC. Translated, it gives CASSDRGGIQYF.

In its sample, this clone was seen a few times. The chain joins TRBV4-3 to TRBJ2-7; TRBD1 matches 10 bases. Losses at the gene ends were 6 bases for V and 4 bases for J; bases not matched to a gene: 6. Germline V gene sequence: CDR1 LGHNA, CDR2 YSLEER. This CDR3 contains 14 residues. CDR3 nucleotides: TGCGCCAGCAGTCCGTGGACAGGGGGGTACGAGCAGTACTTC. Amino acid sequence: CASSPWTGGYEQYF.

This clone was observed once. The chain employs TRBV18 and TRBJ1-2; 9 bases line up with TRBD1. Germline CDR1 is KGHSH and CDR2 is LQKENI. This CDR3 is 15 amino acids long. V lost 3 bases and J lost 3; bases outside the gene matches: 5. CDR3 in DNA: TGTGCCAGCTCACCCGACAGGGGGAGAGACTATGGCTACACCTTC. It yields the protein CASSPDRGRDYGYTF.

The rearrangement joins TRBV29-1 to TRBJ1-1, with 12 bases lining up with TRBD1. V shed 6 bases and J 0 bases; nucleotides not matched to a gene: 5. The CDR3 is 15 amino acids. Germline V gives CDR1 SQVTM, CDR2 ANQGSEA. CDR3 sequence (DNA): TGCAGCGTAGGGACAGGGGGCAGCATGAACACTGAAGCTTTCTTT. This codes for CSVGTGGSMNTEAFF.

The chain links TRBV15 to TRBJ1-1, with D possibly matching TRBD1 (5 bases). Germline CDR1 is LNHNV and CDR2 is YYDKDF (reference sequence). Trimming shortened V by 0 bases and J by 1 base, and 6 bases separated the two germline ends. This CDR3 region has 14 residues. CDR3 sequence (DNA): TGTGCCACCAGCAGAGAAACAGGGAACACTGAAGCTTTCTTT. Its translation is CATSRETGNTEAFF.

The gene calls are TRBV7-3 and TRBJ1-6; weak D call: TRBD1 (5 bases). The V and J ends lost 3 bases and 7 bases respectively, with 13 bases between them. Germline V gene lookup returns CDR1 SGHTA and CDR2 FQGTGA. The length of the CDR3 is 15 residues. CDR3 nucleotide sequence: TGTGCCAGCAGCTTCGGCAGGGTTGGGAATTCACCCCTCCACTTT. Translated: CASSFGRVGNSPLHF.

The V call is TRBV19, the J call TRBJ1-1; no clear D gene. Germline V CDR1 and CDR2: LNHDA, SQIVND (reference sequence). Trimming took 4 bases from V and 1 from J, leaving 10 bases between them. CDR3 size: 14 residues. This CDR3 reads CASSKAGENTEAFF. The CDR3 DNA is TGTGCCAGTAGTAAGGCAGGCGAGAACACTGAAGCTTTCTTT.

This CDR3 reads CASSLQGSPTDTQYF. The CDR3 DNA follows: TGCGCCAGCAGCTTGCAGGGGAGCCCCACAGATACGCAGTATTTT. The V call is TRBV5-1, the J call TRBJ2-3; D is perhaps TRBD1 (6 bases). V was clipped by 1 base and J by 2 bases, with 11 bases between them. CDR3 length: 15 amino acids. CDR1 SGHRS and CDR2 YFSETQ come from the germline V gene.

This chain uses TRBV2 with TRBJ1-3; 7 nucleotides match TRBD1. Trimming took 6 bases from V and 2 from J; bases not matched to a gene: 4. Germline CDR1 SNHLY, CDR2 FYNNEI. CDR3 length: 14 residues. CDR3 nucleotide sequence: TGTGCCAGCAGAGGAGACAGGGCTGGAAACACCATATATTTT. This sequence encodes CASRGDRAGNTIYF.

The chain has TRBV5-1 and TRBJ1-2, with no clear D. CDR3 size: 13 residues. V lost 0 bases, J lost 2 bases, and 5 bases lay in between. The V gene's germline CDR1 is SGHRS and CDR2 YFSETQ. As DNA, the CDR3 is TGCGCCAGCAGCTTGGGGCGGAACTATGGCTACACCTTC. It encodes CASSLGRNYGYTF.

The chain combines TRBV11-3 with TRBJ2-2; 8 bases are a match to TRBD2. Germline V gene lookup returns CDR1 SGHNT and CDR2 YENEEA. The CDR3 covers 16 residues. V trimming: 5 bases; J trimming: 3 bases; junction bases outside the gene matches: 8. Here the CDR3 reads CASSQSSGGYTGELFF. The CDR3, as DNA: TGTGCCAGCAGCCAAAGCTCGGGGGGGTACACCGGGGAGCTGTTTTTT.

As for this clone: Other DNA variants within this sample encode the same CDR3. The rearrangement joins TRBV19 to TRBJ2-1; D gene ambiguous. The germline V gene encodes CDR1 LNHDA and CDR2 SQIVND (reference sequence). The CDR3 has 13 amino acids. Trimming removed 2 bases at V and 5 bases at J, with 7 bases between. In nucleotides, the CDR3 is TGTGCCAGTAGTATAAGCAGGAACAATGAGCAGTTCTTC. Its translation: CASSISRNNEQFF.

The rearrangement uses TRBV5-1 and TRBJ1-2; the D is unclear. Per germline, CDR1 SGHRS and CDR2 YFSETQ. The length of the CDR3 is 14 residues. V lost 0 bases, J lost 7 bases, and 13 bases lay in between. CDR3 loop: CASSLANSGSGYTF. The CDR3 DNA is TGCGCCAGCAGCTTGGCCAACTCGGGGAGTGGCTACACCTTC.

The V call is TRBV2, the J call TRBJ2-1; 10 bases line up with TRBD2. The V and J ends lost 2 bases and 14 bases, in that order; junction bases with no gene match: 6. The V gene's germline CDR1 is SNHLY and CDR2 FYNNEI. The CDR3 has 13 residues. The CDR3 DNA follows: TGTGCCAGCAGTGAAATTCAGAGCGGGGGGGAGTTCTTC. Its protein is CASSEIQSGGEFF.

The table lists this clone with a few counts. V is TRBV6-6 and J is TRBJ1-2; no clear D gene. The V gene's germline CDR1 is MNHNY and CDR2 SVGAGI (reference sequence). Trimming cost V 5 bases and J 5 bases, with 15 bases left between them. This CDR3 contains 14 residues. CDR3 region: CASSDGPRPYGYTF. Here the CDR3 DNA reads TGTGCCAGCAGTGATGGGCCCCGACCGTATGGCTACACCTTC.

J is TRBJ2-7 and V is TRBV5-1; maybe TRBD2 (7 bases). The germline V gene encodes CDR1 SGHRS and CDR2 YFSETQ. V dropped 1 base and J dropped 6 bases, with 17 bases sitting between them. This CDR3 has 15 residues. Here the CDR3 DNA reads TGCGCCAGCAGCTTGCCCGGGGGGCCGCGCGGCGAGCAGTACTTC. Amino acids: CASSLPGGPRGEQYF. Variable domain in full (rest from reference TRBV5-1 and TRBJ2-7): KAGVTQTPRYLIKTRGQQVTLSCSPISGHRSVSWYQQTPGQGLQFLFEYFSETQRNKGNFPGRFSGRQFSNSRSEMNVSTLELGDSALYLCASSLPGGPRGEQYFGPGTRLTVT.

The rearrangement joins TRBV29-1 to TRBJ2-5; TRBD1 is a possible D gene (6 bases). Germline assignment: CDR1 SQVTM and CDR2 ANQGSEA. Trimming stripped 5 bases from V and 7 bases from J, with 26 bases between. The CDR3 sequence is 16 residues long. As DNA, the CDR3 is TGCAGCGTTACATTTGGGACAAGAGATACTTGGGGGACCCAGTACTTC. This sequence encodes CSVTFGTRDTWGTQYF.

The J gene is TRBJ1-5, the V gene TRBV11-2; D gene uncertain. This CDR3 has 15 residues. Between the trimmed V and J ends, which lost 0 bases and 0 bases, there was a span of 6 bases. Germline values: CDR1 SGHAT, CDR2 FQNNGV. CDR3 coding DNA: TGTGCCAGCAGCTTAGACCCTTATAGCAATCAGCCCCAGCATTTT. It encodes CASSLDPYSNQPQHF.

This rearrangement joins TRBV13 to TRBJ1-1, with TRBD1 matching 10 bases. The germline gives CDR1 PRHDT, CDR2 FYEKMQ (reference sequence). V gave up 3 bases and J gave up 4 bases; unmatched junction bases: 2. The CDR3 has 14 residues. DNA for the CDR3: TGTGCCAGCAGCTTGGGACAGGGGTTCACTGAAGCTTTCTTT. Translated, it gives CASSLGQGFTEAFF.

The CDR3 spells CASSYSRNRVDYGYTF. In DNA form, the CDR3 reads TGTGCCAGCAGTTACTCTCGGAACAGGGTGGACTATGGCTACACCTTC. The chain couples TRBV6-5 to TRBJ1-2; TRBD1 might be the D (6 bases). This CDR3 has 16 residues. Trimming took off 0 bases at V and 3 bases at J, with 14 bases between the two ends. From germline, CDR1 is MNHEY and CDR2 SVGAGI.

This chain uses TRBV7-3 with TRBJ2-2, with 9 positions matching TRBD1. From germline, CDR1 is SGHTA and CDR2 FQGTGA. CDR3 length: 16 residues. V trimming: 4 bases; J trimming: 7 bases; junction bases outside the gene matches: 10. CDR3 nucleotide sequence: TGTGCCAGCAGCTCCCCGGGACAGGGTGGGATCGGGGAGCTGTTTTTT. Amino acids: CASSSPGQGGIGELFF.

The chain employs TRBV6-5 and TRBJ1-1; D is undetermined. The germline gives CDR1 MNHEY, CDR2 SVGAGI. The CDR3 length is 14 residues. V was clipped by 2 bases and J by 4 bases, with 11 bases between them. The CDR3 DNA reads as TGTGCCAGCAGTTACCGGAACACGGGCACTGAAGCTTTCTTT. Translated, it gives CASSYRNTGTEAFF.

V usage is TRBV5-4 and J usage is TRBJ1-2; 8 bases are a match to TRBD1. The CDR3 has 13 residues. Germline V gene lookup returns CDR1 SGHNT and CDR2 YYREEE (reference sequence). V gave up 4 bases and J gave up 3 bases; unmatched junction bases: 2. The CDR3 DNA follows: TGTGCCAGCAGCATGACAGGGGACTATGGCTACACCTTC. Amino acid sequence: CASSMTGDYGYTF.

The chain uses TRBV9 and TRBJ1-1; maybe TRBD1 (6 bases). The CDR3 contains 16 residues. Trimming shortened V by 2 bases and J by 0 bases, and 14 bases separated the two germline ends. Germline assignment: CDR1 SGDLS and CDR2 YYNGEE. In DNA, the CDR3 is TGTGCCAGCAGCGTTACAGGGTACGGAATGAACACTGAAGCTTTCTTT. Protein sequence: CASSVTGYGMNTEAFF.

This clone appeared once. V gene TRBV2 combines with J gene TRBJ2-2; D may be TRBD2 (7 bases). CDR1 is SNHLY and CDR2 is FYNNEI in the germline V gene. This CDR3 has 17 amino acids. V was trimmed by 4 bases and J by 7 bases, leaving 22 bases between them. CDR3 bases: TGTGCCAGCAGTGCGGGCGTTGAATCAGGGGAGGGCGGGGAGCTGTTTTTT. It codes for CASSAGVESGEGGELFF.

The rearrangement joins TRBV6-1 to TRBJ1-5; 10 nucleotides agree with TRBD1. The CDR3 has 15 residues. Germline CDR1 reads MNHNS; CDR2 reads SASEGT. V lost 4 bases to trimming and J lost 5 bases; unmatched junction nucleotides: 5. CDR3 loop: CASSGSTGGDQPQHF. CDR3 coding DNA: TGTGCCAGCAGTGGATCGACAGGGGGCGATCAGCCCCAGCATTTT.

The genes are TRBV29-1 and TRBJ1-2; D remains ambiguous. The germline V gene encodes CDR1 SQVTM and CDR2 ANQGSEA. This CDR3 spans 12 amino acids. V shed 3 bases and J shed 8 bases, with 13 bases lying between them. The CDR3 reads CSVEEEGRGYTF. The CDR3 nucleotides read TGCAGCGTTGAGGAGGAGGGCCGGGGCTACACCTTC.